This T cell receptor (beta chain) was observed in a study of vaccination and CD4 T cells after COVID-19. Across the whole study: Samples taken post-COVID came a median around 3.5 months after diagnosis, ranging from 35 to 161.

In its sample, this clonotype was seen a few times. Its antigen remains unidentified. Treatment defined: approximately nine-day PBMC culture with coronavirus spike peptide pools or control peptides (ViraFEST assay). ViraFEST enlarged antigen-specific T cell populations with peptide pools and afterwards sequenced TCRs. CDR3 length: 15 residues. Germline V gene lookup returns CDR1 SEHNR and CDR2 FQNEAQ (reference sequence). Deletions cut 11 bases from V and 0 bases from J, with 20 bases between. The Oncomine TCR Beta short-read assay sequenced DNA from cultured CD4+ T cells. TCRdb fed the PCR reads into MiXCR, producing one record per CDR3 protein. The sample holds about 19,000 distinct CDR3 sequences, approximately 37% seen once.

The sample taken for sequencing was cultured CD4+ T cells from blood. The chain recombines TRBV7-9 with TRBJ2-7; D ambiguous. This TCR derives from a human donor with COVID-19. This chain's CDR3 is CASSLSRNFSYEQYF. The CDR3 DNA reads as TGTGCCTCCAGCTTATCCCGTAATTTCTCCTACGAGCAGTACTTC.